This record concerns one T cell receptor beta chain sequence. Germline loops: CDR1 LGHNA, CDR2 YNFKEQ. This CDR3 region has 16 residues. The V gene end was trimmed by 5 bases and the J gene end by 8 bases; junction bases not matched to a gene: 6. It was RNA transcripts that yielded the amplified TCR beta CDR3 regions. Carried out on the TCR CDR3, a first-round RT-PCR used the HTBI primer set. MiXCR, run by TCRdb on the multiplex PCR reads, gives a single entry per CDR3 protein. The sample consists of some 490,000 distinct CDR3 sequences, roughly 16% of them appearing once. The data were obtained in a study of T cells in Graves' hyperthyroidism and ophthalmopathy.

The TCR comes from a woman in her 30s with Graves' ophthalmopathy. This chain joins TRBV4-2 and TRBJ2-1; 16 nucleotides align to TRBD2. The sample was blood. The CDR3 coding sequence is TGTGCCAGCAGCAAGGGACTAGCGGGAGGGCCACATGAGCAGTTCTTC. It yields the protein CASSKGLAGGPHEQFF.